These T cell receptor beta chains were read from a single sample in a study of blood T cell repertoires in COVID-19. Using immunoSEQ multiplex PCR, the repertoire was profiled, and TCRdb retains in-frame clones only, with some absent. The sample consists of about 220,000 clones, 86% of them appearing once. The material sequenced was PBMCs or T cells enriched from blood (not recorded which). The receptors were sampled from a woman between 40 and 50 years old with acute COVID-19. The CDR3 runs from the conserved cysteine through the conserved F or W. D genes are given only for firm matches. Clone size is shown for a subset of rows, as once, few, many or a class of expanded clone.

TRBJ1-2	TRBV12-3/TRBV12-4	-	TRBD1	TGTGCCAGCACCCCAGGACAGGGCGGGGGCTACACCTTC	CASTPGQGGGYTF
TRBJ2-1	TRBV7-3	once	TRBD2	TGTGCCAGCAGCTCACCTCTAGCGGAGAAACAGTTCTTC	CASSSPLAEKQFF
TRBJ1-1	TRBV7-3	-	-	TGTGCCAGCAGCCCCGGGGGCACTGAAGCTTTCTTT	CASSPGGTEAFF
TRBJ1-1	TRBV20-1	-	-	TGCAGTGCGTACAGGGTCACTGAAGCTTTCTTT	CSAYRVTEAFF
TRBJ2-2	TRBV5-1	-	TRBD2	TGCGCCAGCAGCTTGCCGAGGTTTAGCGGGGACTACACCGGGGAGCTGTTTTTT	CASSLPRFSGDYTGELFF
TRBJ1-2	TRBV7-3	-	-	TGTGCCAGCAGCTTAAACCCCAGGGGTCGTGGCTATGGCTACACCTTC	CASSLNPRGRGYGYTF
TRBJ2-1	TRBV7-2	-	TRBD2	TGTGCCAGCAGCTTGGTGGCTAGCGGGGGGGCCCGGGAGCAGTTCTTC	CASSLVASGGAREQFF
TRBJ1-2	TRBV11-2	-	-	TGTGCCAGCAGCCGCTCGAGGGCGGCGTACGGCTACACCTTC	CASSRSRAAYGYTF
TRBJ1-2	TRBV19	-	-	TGTGCCAGTAGTATCCCTACGGAGATTAACTATGGCTACACCTTC	CASSIPTEINYGYTF
TRBJ1-2	TRBV5-1	-	-	TGCGCCAGCAGCTTGGCAGGCATGAGTGGCTACACCTTC	CASSLAGMSGYTF
TRBJ2-2	TRBV30	-	-	TGTGCCTGGAGTCTCGAGGCAGGGCCCACCGGGGAGCTGTTTTTT	CAWSLEAGPTGELFF
TRBJ2-1	TRBV4-3	-	TRBD2	TGCGCCAGCAGCCAAGGTTCTGCGGGGGGGCAAATTAACAATGAGCAGTTCTTC	CASSQGSAGGQINNEQFF
TRBJ1-5	TRBV19	-	-	TGTGCCAGTAGTATAGGGGGCGGTTCCGCTAGCAATCAGCCCCAGCATTTT	CASSIGGGSASNQPQHF
TRBJ2-1	TRBV7-8	-	TRBD2	TGTGCCAGCAGCTTATCGGGGGGTCGATCCTACAATGAGCAGTTCTTC	CASSLSGGRSYNEQFF
TRBJ2-2	TRBV15	-	TRBD1	TGTGCCACCAGCAGGGGGGACAGGGCAAAAAACACCGGGGAGCTGTTTTTT	CATSRGDRAKNTGELFF
TRBJ2-6	TRBV5-5	few	-	TGTGCCAGCAGCCAACAGGGTATCGGGGCCAACGTCCTGACTTTC	CASSQQGIGANVLTF
TRBJ1-5	TRBV24-1	-	-	TGTGCCACCTCTCTTCAGGGTATTCAGCCCCAGCATTTT	CATSLQGIQPQHF
TRBJ1-6	TRBV18	-	-	TGTGCCAGCTCCCCGGGGGGGAATTCACCCCTCCACTTT	CASSPGGNSPLHF
TRBJ1-1	TRBV19	-	-	TGTGCCAGTAAAGGAGCAACGGGCGGGCCTGACACTGAAGCTTTCTTT	CASKGATGGPDTEAFF
TRBJ2-1	TRBV24-1	-	TRBD2	TGTGCCACCGGACTAGCGGGGGGGCAGAATGAGCAGTTCTTC	CATGLAGGQNEQFF
TRBJ2-3	TRBV19	-	TRBD2	TGTGCCAGTACAAAAGCGGGGGACACAGATACGCAGTATTTT	CASTKAGDTDTQYF
TRBJ1-5	TRBV9	-	-	TGTGCCAGCAGCGTAGGATCTACCGATCAGCCCCAGCATTTT	CASSVGSTDQPQHF
TRBJ2-2	TRBV5-4	few	-	TGTGCCAGCAGCTTGGGGTCAGGGAACACCGGGGAGCTGTTTTTT	CASSLGSGNTGELFF
TRBJ2-3	TRBV7-3	-	-	TGTGCCAGCAGCTTAAGGCCAGGACTAGATACGCAGTATTTT	CASSLRPGLDTQYF
TRBJ1-2	TRBV25-1	-	TRBD1	TGTGCCAGCAGTTTGACAGGGAGTTATGGCTACACCTTC	CASSLTGSYGYTF
TRBJ2-7	TRBV5-6	-	TRBD1	TGTGCCAGCAGCTTGGGGGTACAGGGGCTACGAACTGGAGAGCAGTACTTC	CASSLGVQGLRTGEQYF
TRBJ1-4	TRBV15	-	TRBD1	TGTGCCACCAGCAGAGACGACAGGGAGGATGAAAAACTGTTTTTT	CATSRDDREDEKLFF
TRBJ1-2	TRBV6-5	-	TRBD1	TGTGCCAGCAGTTTCTATAGGACAGGGGGAAACTATGGCTACACCTTC	CASSFYRTGGNYGYTF
TRBJ1-1	TRBV7-9	-	TRBD1	TGTGCCAGCAGCCCAAGACAGGGAGGAACTGAAGCTTTCTTT	CASSPRQGGTEAFF
TRBJ1-1	TRBV6-5	-	TRBD1	TGTGCCAGCAGTTATCGGACAGGGGGCGCGAACACTGAAGCTTTCTTT	CASSYRTGGANTEAFF
TRBJ2-7	TRBV5-1	-	-	TGCGCCAGCAGCTTGAGCCTAGATACCTACGAGCAGTACTTC	CASSLSLDTYEQYF
TRBJ2-5	TRBV29-1	-	-	TGCAGCGTTGCACATCTCGGGGGTTCCCAAGAGACCCAGTACTTC	CSVAHLGGSQETQYF
TRBJ1-1	TRBV10-1	once	TRBD1	TGCGCCAGCAGGGGGGGACAGGAGGCGTCCCGCGTCACTGAAGCTTTCTTT	CASRGGQEASRVTEAFF
TRBJ2-2	TRBV13	-	-	TGTGCCAGCAGCTTCGAGGGGGGGCGGAACACCGGGGAGCTGTTTTTT	CASSFEGGRNTGELFF
TRBJ1-1	TRBV5-1	-	TRBD1	TGCGCCAGCAGTGAGACAGGGTCACGAGGGGCTTTCTTT	CASSETGSRGAFF
TRBJ1-4	TRBV9	-	-	TGTGCCAGCAGCGTAGCTACGAGTGAAAAACTGTTTTTT	CASSVATSEKLFF
TRBJ1-6	TRBV18	once	-	TGTGCCAGCTCAGCCACAGGGAGCGGCTCCTATAATTCACCCCTCCACTTT	CASSATGSGSYNSPLHF
TRBJ2-2	TRBV7-9	-	-	TGTGCCAGCAGCCGCGTGGGGGAGGCCGGGGAGCTGTTTTTT	CASSRVGEAGELFF
TRBJ1-1	TRBV12-5	-	-	TGTGCTAGTGGTTTCGACAACTCTGAAGCTTTCTTT	CASGFDNSEAFF
TRBJ1-1	TRBV7-9	-	TRBD1	TGTGCCAGCAGCCACAGGGGTCAAGAAGCTTTCTTT	CASSHRGQEAFF
TRBJ2-2	TRBV10-3	-	TRBD2	TGTGCCATCAGTGAACCCAGCGGGGGGGACACCGGGGAGCTGTTTTTT	CAISEPSGGDTGELFF
TRBJ1-5	TRBV30	-	-	TGTGCCTGGAGTCCTCAATTGAAGCCCCGCAATCAGCCCCAGCATTTT	CAWSPQLKPRNQPQHF